This T cell receptor (beta chain) was sequenced for a study of vaccination effects on CD4 cells after COVID-19. Study-level background: Before sequencing, viral peptide pools were used by the ViraFEST assay to expand antigen-specific CD4+ T cells. Post-vaccine draws lagged the second dose by a median of 72 days.

This clone appeared a few times. Its antigen is as yet unknown. Researchers isolated CD4+ T cells once about 11 days of culture had elapsed. Of the BNT162b2 and mRNA-1273 vaccines, participants received two doses of one or the other. No vaccinee had earlier SARS-CoV-2 infection, and nucleocapsid antibodies were negative. Half-medium replacement with IL-2 medium occurred on days 3 and 7. Trimming took 0 bases from V and 10 from J, leaving 7 bases between them. The CDR3 totals 12 residues. The germline V gene encodes CDR1 LNHDA and CDR2 SQIVND (reference sequence). The protocol was immunoSEQ multiplex PCR, while the TCRdb copy is restricted to in-frame clones and leaves out a portion. The sample contains around 46,000 clones, 55% to 85% of which appear only once.

The source material was CD4+ T cells from PBMCs cultured without peptide, sampled after COVID-19 vaccination. The gene calls are TRBV19 and TRBJ2-1; D not certain. This TCR was recovered from a human donor who received a COVID-19 vaccine. The CDR3 reads CASSIDDGEQFF. The CDR3 DNA reads TGTGCCAGTAGTATAGATGACGGGGAGCAGTTCTTC.